The 10 T cell receptor beta chains below were found in one sample sequenced in a study of cytomegalovirus exposure and HLA in healthy donors. The PCR used 60 Vbeta and 13 Jbeta primers. Using immunoSEQ multiplex PCR, the repertoire was profiled, and TCRdb retains in-frame clones only, with some absent. The repertoire consists of 150,000 or so clones, with roughly 77% occurring once and the leading ten covering about 11%. Input material: PBMCs. Receptors were obtained from a man aged 18 to 30 in good health and CMV-seropositive.

V gene TRBV7-8 combines with J gene TRBJ1-2, with D possibly matching TRBD1 (6 bases). Trimming stripped 3 bases from V and 3 bases from J, with 17 bases between. The germline gives CDR1 SGHVS, CDR2 FQNEAQ. The CDR3 loop spans 16 amino acids. The CDR3 loop is CASSFMTGLGDYGYTF. The CDR3 coding sequence is TGTGCCAGCAGCTTTATGACAGGCCTGGGGGACTATGGCTACACCTTC.

The rearrangement joins TRBV28 to TRBJ2-1; weak D call: TRBD1 (6 bases). Deletions cut 2 bases from V and 9 bases from J, with 8 bases between. The CDR3 consists of 12 residues. Germline loops: CDR1 MDHEN, CDR2 SYDVKM. CDR3: CASSLRGSEQFF. The CDR3 DNA sequence: TGTGCCAGCAGTTTAAGGGGGAGTGAGCAGTTCTTC. The full variable domain, in which reference TRBV28 and TRBJ2-1 provide the parts outside the CDR3, is DVKVTQSSRYLVKRTGEKVFLECVQDMDHENMFWYRQDPGLGLRLIYFSYDVKMKEKGDIPEGYSVSREKKERFSLILESASTNQTSMYLCASSLRGSEQFFGPGTRLTVL.

CDR3 in DNA: TGTGCCAGCAGCCGAGGGGGGACAGCCCATGGCTACACCTTC. This codes for CASSRGGTAHGYTF. The V gene is TRBV5-8, the J gene TRBJ1-2; TRBD1 matches 7 bases. From germline, CDR1 is SGHTS and CDR2 YDEGEE. Trimming at V came to 4 bases and at J to 6 bases, leaving 9 bases not matched to a gene. There are 14 residues in the CDR3.

The genes are TRBV5-4 and TRBJ2-3, with 9 bases that match TRBD2. Germline-derived CDR1 and CDR2 are SGHNT and YYREEE (reference sequence). This CDR3 spans 18 amino acids. V lost 1 base and J lost 3; bases outside the gene matches: 12. CDR3 in amino acids: CASSLLEAGGWATDTQYF. The DNA of the CDR3 is TGTGCCAGCAGCTTGTTGGAGGCGGGAGGGTGGGCAACAGATACGCAGTATTTT.

The V call is TRBV7-2, the J call TRBJ2-4; TRBD1 agrees at 9 bases. This CDR3 has 16 amino acids. Germline V gene lookup returns CDR1 SGHTA and CDR2 FQGNSA. J was trimmed by 1 base and V by 4 bases; bases with no gene match: 5. In DNA, the CDR3 is TGTGCCAGCAGCTCTGGACAGGGGAGGGCCAAAAACATTCAGTACTTC. Its translation: CASSSGQGRAKNIQYF.

The J gene is TRBJ2-7, the V gene TRBV10-1, with D perhaps matching TRBD1 (6 bases). V was trimmed by 1 base and J by 4 bases, leaving 23 bases between them. CDR1 is WNHNN and CDR2 is SYGVQD in the germline V gene (reference sequence). This CDR3 contains 18 residues. The CDR3 sequence: CASSEYVDQAGAAYEQYF. The CDR3 region has the DNA TGCGCCAGCAGTGAGTACGTTGACCAGGCAGGGGCTGCTTACGAGCAGTACTTC.

Comments on this clone: Its ends do not fully match the called genes, so a read error is possible. The V and J genes are TRBV28 and TRBJ1-5; 7 bases agree with TRBD1. Germline CDR1 reads MDHEN; CDR2 reads SYDVKM. This CDR3 spans 13 amino acids. CDR3 in DNA: TGTGCCAGCAGGACAGGGACGAATCAGTCCCAGCATTTT. Residues: CASRTGTNQSQHF.

The CDR3 DNA sequence: TGTGCCAGCAGCTCTGGACTAGGGGAGACCCAGTACTTC. This translates into CASSSGLGETQYF. V is TRBV5-4 and J is TRBJ2-5; 7 bases line up with TRBD2. V trimming: 3 bases; J trimming: 5 bases; junction bases outside the gene matches: 4. Per the germline V gene, CDR1 is SGHNT and CDR2 is YYREEE (reference sequence). The CDR3 has 13 amino acids.

The chain combines TRBV4-2 with TRBJ1-2; the match to TRBD1 covers 7 bases. Germline V gives CDR1 LGHNA, CDR2 YNFKEQ. The CDR3 extends over 13 amino acids. J lost 6 bases, V lost 1 base, and 2 bases had no gene match. CDR3 coding DNA: TGTGCCAGCAGCCAAGGACAGGGAGATGGCTACACCTTC. Its protein product is CASSQGQGDGYTF.

The rearrangement uses TRBV5-4 and TRBJ2-1; 7 bases map to TRBD1. The CDR3 loop spans 14 amino acids. V gave up 4 bases and J gave up 5 bases; unmatched junction bases: 6. The germline CDR1 and CDR2 sequences are SGHNT and YYREEE (reference sequence). The CDR3, as DNA: TGTGCCAGCAGCCTTGCAGGGGGTAACAATGAGCAGTTCTTC. Amino acids: CASSLAGGNNEQFF. Looking up the rest from reference TRBV5-4 and TRBJ2-1 gives the full variable domain: ETGVTQSPTHLIKTRGQQVTLRCSSQSGHNTVSWYQQALGQGPQFIFQYYREEENGRGNFPPRFSGLQFPNYSSELNVNALELDDSALYLCASSLAGGNNEQFFGPGTRLTVL.